The rows below give T cell receptor beta chains drawn from one sample of a study of T cell responses to AZD1222 COVID-19 vaccine. The assay was immunoSEQ multiplex PCR, and TCRdb's table has in-frame clones only and misses some. The table lists around 180,000 clones, 85% to 95% of them singletons, with under 11% in the top ten. The sample here was peripheral blood, taken on day 0 of AZD1222 vaccination. The receptors stem from an adult in good health. CDR3s include the opening cysteine and the closing phenylalanine or tryptophan.

v_call: TRBV6-5; j_call: TRBJ1-4; cdr3_length: 14; cdr3_aa: CASRLKVTNEKLFF
v_call: TRBV5-4; j_call: TRBJ2-1; cdr3_length: 16; cdr3_aa: CASSWGGAHSYNEQFF
v_call: TRBV5-6; j_call: TRBJ1-5; cdr3_length: 14; cdr3_aa: CASSTRTANQPQHF
v_call: TRBV19; j_call: TRBJ2-6; cdr3_length: 15; cdr3_aa: CASSTSYSGANVLTF
v_call: TRBV29-1; j_call: TRBJ2-3; cdr3_length: 17; cdr3_aa: CSAGGGAGALRTDTQYF
v_call: TRBV5-8; j_call: TRBJ2-2; cdr3_length: 15; cdr3_aa: CASSLGGGDTGELFF
v_call: TRBV11-2; j_call: TRBJ1-2; cdr3_length: 15; cdr3_aa: CASSLDRGSTYGYTF
v_call: TRBV7-9; j_call: TRBJ1-2; cdr3_length: 14; cdr3_aa: CASSLAGFNYGYTF
v_call: TRBV10-3; j_call: TRBJ2-5; cdr3_length: 13; cdr3_aa: CAISPAREETQYF
v_call: TRBV28; j_call: TRBJ1-1; cdr3_length: 14; cdr3_aa: CASSLTGPVTEAFF
v_call: TRBV9; j_call: TRBJ2-3; cdr3_length: 14; cdr3_aa: CASRTGTGGDTQYF
v_call: TRBV10-1; j_call: TRBJ2-7; cdr3_length: 13; cdr3_aa: CASSPRTRGEQYF
v_call: TRBV19; j_call: TRBJ1-1; cdr3_length: 13; cdr3_aa: CASSMTVHTEAFF